The source of this T cell receptor beta chain is a study of blood T cell repertoires in COVID-19 (dated by TCRdb to 2018 to 2021). Notes on the research overall: Samples from collaborators originated in the United States, Italy and Spain and spanned both the acute and convalescent phases of COVID-19. Samples came from the ongoing ImmuneRACE study (first 160 participants) plus 1,254 subjects from 6 global collaborators. Nearly every sample came with metadata listing a de-identified subject ID, COVID-19 status, age in years and sex. The repertoires were released in a freely available public database intended as a resource for research on the immune response to SARS-CoV-2. The material from the prospective study consisted of cDNA or gDNA derived from T cells, B-cell-depleted T cells, or PBMCs. Deeply sampled blood TCRbeta repertoires from subjects exposed to, actively infected with, or recovered from COVID-19 were included in the dataset. HLA class I and class II types, where available, came from metadata supplied by the sample provider rather than from assay-based typing. Study-wide findings and limitations: Clinical and demographic metadata were provided uncurated, with the amount varying by source and participant.

One collaborating source in Seattle enrolled patients during active infection and followed them longitudinally through the course of disease. Each collaborating institution followed its own protocols to collect whole blood in K2EDTA tubes. For TCRbeta analysis, collaborators shipped samples in one of three forms: frozen whole blood, isolated PBMCs, or DNA extracted from either of those sample types. TCRbeta CDR3 regions were amplified from genomic DNA by means of the immunoSEQ Assay, a bias-controlled multiplex PCR. On the authors' methods: Within the assay, amplification of reference gene primers was used to estimate how many nucleated cells each sample contained. To quantify the absolute abundance of each unique TCRbeta CDR3 rearrangement, sequence reads were collapsed and filtered. For each sample, productive Simpson clonality was calculated as the square root of Simpson's diversity index across productive rearrangements. TCRdb carries this immuneACCESS record with in-frame sequences only. Its versions omit some clonotypes, under half of them owing to an unresolved V gene in the studies checked, with the rest unexplained. V, J and clone size are taken as reported in that table, and D and trimming were inferred from the DNA itself. This sample has tens of thousands of clones in its table, and 89% of those were observed once. Jointly, the top ten make up about 46% of the sample.

This clone was seen only once. No cognate antigen has been identified for it. Base qualities are not provided; no much larger clone lies one nucleotide away. Sequenced input: peripheral blood. This TCR was sampled from a woman aged 55-70 years with COVID-19, enrolled during active disease.

The base sequence is TGTGCCAGCAGCTTGGGAGTGGGGGGGCCCGGGGAGCTGTTTTTT. Translated, this is CASSLGVGGPGELFF. The chain joins TRBV5-4 to TRBJ2-2; tentative D gene TRBD2, with 7 bases matching. V lost 0 bases and J lost 6 bases; the stretch between them is 12 bases long. For CDR1 and CDR2, the germline V gene (reference sequence) lists SGHNT and YYREEE. The CDR3 contains 15 residues, cysteine and phenylalanine counted. The retained sequence is limited to the CDR3, 45 bases, with the frame set at the first base.